The source of this T cell receptor beta chain is a study of blood T cell repertoires in COVID-19. This clone was found once. Germline CDR1 reads MNHEY; CDR2 reads SMNVEV (reference sequence). Trimming stripped 3 bases from V and 3 bases from J, with 14 bases between. The CDR3 covers 15 residues. Only in-frame clones appear in the TCRdb table, and some are missing; sequencing was by immunoSEQ multiplex PCR. In the table there are 150,000 to 200,000 clones, 70% to 90% of which are singletons. This receptor was identified in a woman under 30 who had recovered from COVID-19. Specimen: PBMCs or T cells enriched from blood (not recorded which). The chain joins TRBV27 to TRBJ1-2, with D perhaps TRBD1 (5 bases). The CDR3 spells CASSFALGADYGYTF. The CDR3 DNA follows: TGTGCCAGCAGTTTTGCCCTTGGGGCAGACTATGGCTACACCTTC.